These 5 T cell receptor beta chains originate from one sample sequenced in a study of blood T cells in healthy people across ages. A J-beta primer mix and a sample-barcoded 5' primer were used in a second PCR of about 7 to 12 cycles. TCRdb re-called the 5' RACE reads through MiXCR, storing one row per CDR3 protein. This sample has 1,800,000 or so distinct CDR3 sequences; around 42% occur once, and the top ten carry more than 20%. The sequenced material came from blood. The receptors shown here come from a human donor in good health.

V is TRBV4-1 and J is TRBJ1-1; D is perhaps TRBD1 (5 bases). V was shortened by 3 bases and J by 1 base, with 12 bases between the two germline ends. Germline values: CDR1 MGHRA, CDR2 YSYEKL. The CDR3 extends over 15 amino acids. CDR3 DNA: TGCGCCAGCAGCCAGGATGCAGGGTGGAACACTGAAGCTTTCTTT. Translated, it gives CASSQDAGWNTEAFF.

The J gene is TRBJ2-3, the V gene TRBV11-2; D is perhaps TRBD1 (6 bases). Germline CDR1 SGHAT, CDR2 FQNNGV. The CDR3 runs 16 residues. With 1 base removed from V and 1 base from J, the gap between germline ends came to 12 bases. The CDR3 protein is CASSLGVGARTDTQYF. As DNA, the CDR3 is TGTGCCAGCAGCTTAGGTGTGGGGGCTCGCACAGATACGCAGTATTTT.

This chain connects TRBV27 to TRBJ1-4; 9 bases fit TRBD1. The J segment lost 7 bases and the V segment lost 10 bases, leaving 4 bases of the junction unmatched. Germline V gene lookup returns CDR1 MNHEY and CDR2 SMNVEV (reference sequence). CDR3 length equals 12 residues. The CDR3 is CATGQGSEKLFF. DNA for the CDR3: TGTGCCACCGGACAGGGGTCTGAAAAACTGTTTTTT.

Written as DNA, the CDR3 is TGTGCCAGCAGAGCCTACAGGGTTGATGGCTACACCTTC. As protein: CASRAYRVDGYTF. The chain combines TRBV2 with TRBJ1-2; D is possibly TRBD1 (6 bases). Trimming removed 6 bases from V and 6 bases from J, with 14 bases in between. CDR3 length: 13 residues. CDR1 SNHLY and CDR2 FYNNEI come from the germline V gene.

This clonotype was picked up a small number of times. The chain carries TRBV9 and TRBJ2-3; TRBD1 is a possible D gene (5 bases). The germline V gene has CDR1 SGDLS and CDR2 YYNGEE. This CDR3 is 15 amino acids long. Trimming pared 4 bases from V and 8 bases from J, leaving 20 bases between. The CDR3 region has the DNA TGTGCCAGCAGCCCCTCTTTACCTTCCCAGGGTACGCAGTATTTT. It specifies CASSPSLPSQGTQYF.